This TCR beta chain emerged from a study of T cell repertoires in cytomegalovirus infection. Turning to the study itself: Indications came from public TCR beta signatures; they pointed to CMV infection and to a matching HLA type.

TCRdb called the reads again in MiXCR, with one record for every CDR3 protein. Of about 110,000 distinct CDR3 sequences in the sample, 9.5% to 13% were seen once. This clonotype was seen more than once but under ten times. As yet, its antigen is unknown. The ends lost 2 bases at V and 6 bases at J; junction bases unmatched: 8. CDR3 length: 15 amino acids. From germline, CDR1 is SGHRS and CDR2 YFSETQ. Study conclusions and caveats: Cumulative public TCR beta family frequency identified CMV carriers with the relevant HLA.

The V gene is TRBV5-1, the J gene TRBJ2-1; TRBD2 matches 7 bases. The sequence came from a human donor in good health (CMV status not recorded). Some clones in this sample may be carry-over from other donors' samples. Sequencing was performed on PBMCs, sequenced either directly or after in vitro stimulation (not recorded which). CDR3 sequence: CASSFGREGSNEQFF. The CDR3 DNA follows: TGCGCCAGCAGCTTTGGGAGGGAGGGGAGCAATGAGCAGTTCTTC.